These 19 T cell receptor beta chains were all obtained from the same sample, sequenced in a study of T cell responses to AZD1222 COVID-19 vaccine. TCRdb's table, derived via immunoSEQ multiplex PCR, lists solely in-frame clones and lacks some. The sample records 120,000 to 150,000 clones, around 83% being singletons. The material sequenced was peripheral blood, taken 28 days after the second AZD1222 dose. These TCRs come from an adult who received the AZD1222 COVID-19 vaccine.

The V gene is TRBV28, the J gene TRBJ2-1; 8 bases map to TRBD1. Germline V CDR1 and CDR2: MDHEN, SYDVKM. This CDR3 region has 16 residues. Trimming removed 7 bases from V and 6 bases from J; junction bases left unmatched: 14. The CDR3 DNA reads as TGTGCCAGCAAGCCGCCCTTAGGACAGGGTCCCAATGAGCAGTTCTTC. Amino acids: CASKPPLGQGPNEQFF.

V gene TRBV30 combines with J gene TRBJ1-3; 8 bases map to TRBD1. The CDR3 is 14 amino acids. J lost 3 bases, V lost 2 bases, and 3 bases had no gene match. CDR1 is GTSNPN and CDR2 is SVGIG in the germline V gene (reference sequence). For the CDR3, the DNA is TGTGCCTGGAGTCCTGGACAGGGTGGAAACACCATATATTTT. Translating gives CAWSPGQGGNTIYF.

The chain employs TRBV6-5 and TRBJ2-5; TRBD2 agrees at 8 bases. Germline CDR1 reads MNHEY; CDR2 reads SVGAGI. Trimming cost V 4 bases and J 4 bases; bases outside gene matches: 8. This CDR3 comprises 15 residues. The CDR3 protein is CASSSQSGRGETQYF. The CDR3 DNA reads as TGTGCCAGCAGTTCTCAGAGCGGGAGAGGAGAGACCCAGTACTTC.

Concerning this clone: The same CDR3 is also encoded by other DNA sequences in this sample. CDR3 loop: CASSLGGTGNTIYF. The CDR3 bases are TGCGCCAGCAGTCTAGGGGGCACTGGAAACACCATATATTTT. This chain links TRBV5-1 with TRBJ1-3; 7 bases map to TRBD1. The CDR3 runs to 14 residues. Trimming at V came to 5 bases and at J to 2 bases, leaving 4 bases not matched to a gene. Germline CDR1 reads SGHRS; CDR2 reads YFSETQ.

This chain uses TRBV12-5 with TRBJ1-1; 7 bases line up with TRBD1. Germline lookup yields CDR1 LGHNT and CDR2 FRNRAP. The V and J ends lost 2 bases and 13 bases, in that order; junction bases with no gene match: 10. The CDR3 has 13 amino acids. The CDR3 reads CASGLRGTGEGFF. In DNA, the CDR3 is TGTGCTAGTGGTTTGAGAGGAACAGGGGAGGGTTTCTTT.

Only one count was recorded for this clone. The genes are TRBV15 and TRBJ2-1; a possible D gene is TRBD2 (5 bases). Per germline, CDR1 LNHNV and CDR2 YYDKDF (reference sequence). Trimming cost V 8 bases and J 13 bases, with 18 bases left between them. This CDR3 is 12 amino acids long. The CDR3 DNA follows: TGTGCCACCTATGGGAGTTTGGGCCAACAGTTCTTC. Translation gives CATYGSLGQQFF.

This rearrangement joins TRBV7-4 to TRBJ2-3, with 11 bases fitting TRBD2. J gave up 5 bases and V 2 bases, and 9 bases lay outside the gene matches. Germline V CDR1 and CDR2: SGHVT, SQSDAQ. The CDR3 extends over 17 amino acids. Here the CDR3 DNA reads TGTGCCAGCAGCTTAAGGGCTAGCGGGGGGATCAGAGATACGCAGTATTTT. Amino acids: CASSLRASGGIRDTQYF.

This clone was detected only a few times. This chain links TRBV6-5 with TRBJ1-2; 7 bases align to TRBD1. CDR3 length: 13 amino acids. Trimming removed 6 bases from V and 8 bases from J; junction bases left unmatched: 9. Germline V gene data show CDR1 as MNHEY and CDR2 as SVGAGI. DNA of the CDR3: TGTGCCAGCAGAAAGACAGGGATAGGCGGCTACACCTTC. This codes for CASRKTGIGGYTF.

The chain joins TRBV5-4 to TRBJ2-7; TRBD2 agrees at 8 bases. Germline loops: CDR1 SGHNT, CDR2 YYREEE (reference sequence). J was trimmed by 0 bases and V by 1 base; bases with no gene match: 3. This CDR3 has 15 residues. The DNA for the CDR3 is TGTGCCAGCAGCTTGTCGACTAGCGCCTCCTACGAGCAGTACTTC. It specifies CASSLSTSASYEQYF.

The J gene is TRBJ1-1, the V gene TRBV20-1, with no clear D. There are 11 residues in the CDR3. V lost 5 bases and J 0 bases, leaving 4 bases between the germline ends. The V gene's germline CDR1 is DFQATT and CDR2 SNEGSKA (reference sequence). CDR3 in amino acids: CSASMNTEAFF. CDR3 DNA sequence: TGCAGTGCTTCAATGAACACTGAAGCTTTCTTT.

This clone was detected once. The same CDR3 can be traced to other DNA sequences in this sample. The chain has TRBV28 and TRBJ1-2; D is possibly TRBD1 (5 bases). Germline V gene data show CDR1 as MDHEN and CDR2 as SYDVKM. V was trimmed by 3 bases and J by 3 bases, leaving 5 bases between them. The CDR3 is 12 amino acids. The chain's CDR3 is CASSLGDYGYTF. CDR3 in DNA: TGTGCCAGCAGTTTGGGGGACTATGGCTACACCTTC.

The rearrangement joins TRBV28 to TRBJ2-3, with D possibly matching TRBD2 (6 bases). V gave up 4 bases and J gave up 4 bases, with 12 bases separating them. CDR3 length: 14 residues. Germline CDR1 and CDR2: MDHEN and SYDVKM. CDR3 sequence: CASSSGTLPDTQYF. The CDR3 nucleotides read TGTGCCAGCAGTTCTGGGACTCTACCAGATACGCAGTATTTT.

V gene TRBV2 combines with J gene TRBJ1-2; maybe TRBD1 (6 bases). The V end was cut by 4 bases, the J end by 7 bases, with 13 bases between. CDR3 length: 13 amino acids. Germline CDR1 reads SNHLY; CDR2 reads FYNNEI. The CDR3 loop is CASSVKQGTGYTF. As DNA, the CDR3 is TGTGCCAGCAGTGTGAAACAGGGTACTGGCTACACCTTC. Full variable domain (missing parts from reference TRBV2 and TRBJ1-2): EPEVTQTPSHQVTQMGQEVILRCVPISNHLYFYWYRQILGQKVEFLVSFYNNEISEKSEIFDDQFSVERPDGSNFTLKIRSTKLEDSAMYFCASSVKQGTGYTFGSGTRLTVV.

V gene TRBV5-6 combines with J gene TRBJ2-2, with TRBD2 matching over 8 bases. This CDR3 is built from 17 residues. The junction had 7 bases not matched to a gene; V was cut back by 3 bases and J by 0 bases. Germline lookup yields CDR1 SGHDT and CDR2 YYEEEE. CDR3 in amino acids: CASSSIGLAPNTGELFF. The CDR3, as DNA: TGTGCCAGCAGCTCGATCGGACTAGCCCCGAACACCGGGGAGCTGTTTTTT.

The chain carries TRBV9 and TRBJ2-7; D remains ambiguous. The CDR3 runs to 14 residues. Looked up from germline, CDR1 is SGDLS and CDR2 is YYNGEE. Trimming pared 0 bases from V and 7 bases from J, leaving 14 bases between. CDR3 protein: CASSVVSTSGEQYF. In DNA form, the CDR3 reads TGTGCCAGCAGCGTAGTTAGCACCTCTGGAGAGCAGTACTTC.

The J gene is TRBJ2-5, the V gene TRBV30; weak D call: TRBD2 (5 bases). Trimming pared 3 bases from V and 2 bases from J, leaving 10 bases between. Germline CDR1 reads GTSNPN; CDR2 reads SVGIG (reference sequence). CDR3 length: 13 residues. CDR3 region: CAWSGLAQETQYF. For the CDR3, the DNA is TGTGCCTGGAGCGGACTCGCTCAAGAGACCCAGTACTTC.

This chain uses TRBV4-1 with TRBJ2-1, with D perhaps TRBD2 (5 bases). Germline V gives CDR1 MGHRA, CDR2 YSYEKL. The CDR3 is 15 residues long. The V and J ends lost 5 bases and 5 bases respectively, with 16 bases between them. The CDR3 protein is CASSSWTGVNNEQFF. The CDR3, as DNA: TGCGCCAGCAGCTCCTGGACTGGGGTAAACAATGAGCAGTTCTTC.

The chain recombines TRBV30 with TRBJ1-1, with unresolved D. CDR3 length: 12 residues. Germline lookup yields CDR1 GTSNPN and CDR2 SVGIG (reference sequence). Between the trimmed V and J ends, which lost 3 bases and 3 bases, there was a span of 8 bases. The CDR3 nucleotides are TGTGCCTGGAGGAACGGGTACACTGAAGCTTTCTTT. Translated: CAWRNGYTEAFF.

This clone has just a few counts. The rearrangement joins TRBV3-1 (or the pseudogene TRBV3-2) to TRBJ2-2, with D uncertain. Per the germline V gene, CDR1 is LGHDT and CDR2 is YNNKEL (reference sequence). V was cut by 4 bases and J by 6 bases, with 12 bases left in between. The CDR3 spans 14 residues. The CDR3 bases are TGTGCCAGCAGCCCCCGCTTCGCGCCCGGGGAGCTGTTTTTT. This codes for CASSPRFAPGELFF.